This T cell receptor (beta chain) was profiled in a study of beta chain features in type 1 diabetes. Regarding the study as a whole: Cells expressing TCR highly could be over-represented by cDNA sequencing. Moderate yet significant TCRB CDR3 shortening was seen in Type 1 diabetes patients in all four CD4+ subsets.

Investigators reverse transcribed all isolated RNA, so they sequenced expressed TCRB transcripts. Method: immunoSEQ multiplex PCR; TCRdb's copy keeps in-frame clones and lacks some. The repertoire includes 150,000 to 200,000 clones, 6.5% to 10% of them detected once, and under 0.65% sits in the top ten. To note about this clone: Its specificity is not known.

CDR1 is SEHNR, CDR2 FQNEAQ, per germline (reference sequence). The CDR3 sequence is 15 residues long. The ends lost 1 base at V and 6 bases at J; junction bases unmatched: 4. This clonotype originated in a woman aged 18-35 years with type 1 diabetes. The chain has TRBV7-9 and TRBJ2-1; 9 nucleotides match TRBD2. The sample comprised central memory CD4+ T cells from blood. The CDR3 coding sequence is TGTGCCAGCAGCTTAGATGCGGGGGGGCGCAATGAGCAGTTCTTC. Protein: CASSLDAGGRNEQFF.